This T cell receptor (beta chain) was profiled in a study of shared clonotypes between healthy human individuals. Overall study context: Plates per donor: three CD4 naive, three CD4 memory, two CD8 naive, one CD8 memory.

Study findings and constraints: Clonotypes that were shared across several donors made up roughly 5% of naive CD4 clonotypes.

Every contributor of samples was a Caucasian grown-up residing in Nashville, Tennessee. In germline, CDR1 is SEHNR, CDR2 FQNEAQ (reference sequence). Trimming removed 3 bases from V and 3 bases from J, with 8 bases in between. The CDR3 totals 13 residues. Original analysis: ImmunoSEQ junction-only sequences lacked quality scores, so their filtering differed. Profiling relied on immunoSEQ multiplex PCR, and the TCRdb table lists in-frame clones only, not all of them. The V and J calls and the clone size are those of that table, but D and trimming were determined from the DNA. This sample has about 1.5 million clones; 98% occur once, and the top ten carry 0.4% to 0.55%. Details on this clone: Antigen unknown.

Specimen: naive CD4+ T cells sorted from blood. Subset described: CD45RA+ positively selected. The chain employs TRBV7-9 and TRBJ1-1; D uncertain. The clonotype comes from a man aged 25-40 years in good health. CDR3 nucleotide sequence: TGTGCCAGCAGCTTCGCGGGAGACACTGAAGCTTTCTTT. Protein product: CASSFAGDTEAFF.